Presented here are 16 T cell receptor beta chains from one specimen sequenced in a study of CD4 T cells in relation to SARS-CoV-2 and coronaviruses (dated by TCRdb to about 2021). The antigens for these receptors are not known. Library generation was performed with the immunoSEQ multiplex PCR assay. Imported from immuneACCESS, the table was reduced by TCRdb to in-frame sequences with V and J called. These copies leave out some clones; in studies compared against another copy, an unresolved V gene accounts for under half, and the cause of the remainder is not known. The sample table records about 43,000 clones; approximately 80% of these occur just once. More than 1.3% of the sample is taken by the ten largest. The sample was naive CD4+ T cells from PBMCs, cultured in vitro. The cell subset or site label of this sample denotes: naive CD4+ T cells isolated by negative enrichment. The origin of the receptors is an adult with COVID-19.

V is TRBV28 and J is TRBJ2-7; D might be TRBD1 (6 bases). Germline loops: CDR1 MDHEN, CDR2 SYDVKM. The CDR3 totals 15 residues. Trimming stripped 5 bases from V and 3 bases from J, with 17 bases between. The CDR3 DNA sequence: TGTGCCAGCAGTCGGGCACACGGACAGATCTACGAGCAGTACTTC. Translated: CASSRAHGQIYEQYF.

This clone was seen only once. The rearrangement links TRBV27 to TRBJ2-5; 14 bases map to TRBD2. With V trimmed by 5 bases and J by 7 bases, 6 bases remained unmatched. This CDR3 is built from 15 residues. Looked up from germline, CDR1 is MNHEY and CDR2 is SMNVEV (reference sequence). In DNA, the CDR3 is TGTGCCAGCAGTCAGGGACTAGCGGGAGTTTGGACCCAGTACTTC. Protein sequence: CASSQGLAGVWTQYF.

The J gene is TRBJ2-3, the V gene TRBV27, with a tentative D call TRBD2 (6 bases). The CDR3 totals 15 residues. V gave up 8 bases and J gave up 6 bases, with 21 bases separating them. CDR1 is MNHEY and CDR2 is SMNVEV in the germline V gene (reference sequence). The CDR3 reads CASRPGTQIYDTQYF. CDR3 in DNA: TGTGCCAGCCGTCCGGGGACTCAGATTTATGATACGCAGTATTTT.

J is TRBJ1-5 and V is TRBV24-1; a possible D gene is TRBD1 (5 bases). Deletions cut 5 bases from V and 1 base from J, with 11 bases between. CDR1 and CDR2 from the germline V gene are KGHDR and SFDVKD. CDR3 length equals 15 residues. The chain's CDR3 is CATSGGEGSNQPQHF. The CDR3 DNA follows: TGTGCCACCAGTGGGGGCGAGGGCAGCAATCAGCCCCAGCATTTT.

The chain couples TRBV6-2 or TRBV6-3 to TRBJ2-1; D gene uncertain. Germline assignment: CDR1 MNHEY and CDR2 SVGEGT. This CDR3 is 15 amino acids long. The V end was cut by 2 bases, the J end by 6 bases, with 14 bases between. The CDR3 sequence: CASSYGYVVSNEQFF. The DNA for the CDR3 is TGTGCCAGCAGTTACGGTTACGTAGTTTCCAATGAGCAGTTCTTC.

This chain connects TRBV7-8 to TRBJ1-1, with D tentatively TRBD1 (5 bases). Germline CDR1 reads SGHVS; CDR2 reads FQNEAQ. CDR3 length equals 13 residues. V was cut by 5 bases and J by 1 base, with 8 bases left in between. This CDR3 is CASSRQQNTEAFF. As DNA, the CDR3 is TGTGCCAGCAGCCGACAGCAGAACACTGAAGCTTTCTTT. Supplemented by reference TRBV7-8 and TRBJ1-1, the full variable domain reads GAGVSQSPRYKVAKRGQDVALRCDPISGHVSLFWYQQALGQGPEFLTYFQNEAQLDKSGLPSDRFFAERPEGSVSTLKIQRTQQEDSAVYLCASSRQQNTEAFFGQGTRLTVV.

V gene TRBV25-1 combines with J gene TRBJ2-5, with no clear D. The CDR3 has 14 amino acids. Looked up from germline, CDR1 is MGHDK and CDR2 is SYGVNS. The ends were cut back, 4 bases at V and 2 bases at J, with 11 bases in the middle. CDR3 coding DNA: TGTGCCAGCAGTGCTGACTTGGGACAAGAGACCCAGTACTTC. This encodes CASSADLGQETQYF.

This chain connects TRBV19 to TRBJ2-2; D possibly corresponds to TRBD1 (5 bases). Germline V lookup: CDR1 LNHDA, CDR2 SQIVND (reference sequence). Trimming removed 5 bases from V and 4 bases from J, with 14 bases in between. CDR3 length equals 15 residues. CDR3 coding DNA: TGTGCCAGTAGTCGGGCAGGGCATGGCACCGGGGAGCTGTTTTTT. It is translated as CASSRAGHGTGELFF.

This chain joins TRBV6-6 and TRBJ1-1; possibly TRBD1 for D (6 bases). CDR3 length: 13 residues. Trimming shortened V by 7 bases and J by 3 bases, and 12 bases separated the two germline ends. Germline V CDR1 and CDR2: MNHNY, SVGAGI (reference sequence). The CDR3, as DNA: TGTGCCAGCACCGACCGACAGGACACTGAAGCTTTCTTT. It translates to CASTDRQDTEAFF.

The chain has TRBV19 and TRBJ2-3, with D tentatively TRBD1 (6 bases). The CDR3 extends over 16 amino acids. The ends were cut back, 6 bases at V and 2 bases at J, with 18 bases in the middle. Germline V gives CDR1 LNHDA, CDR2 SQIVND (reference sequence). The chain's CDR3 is CASRGAGAALTDTQYF. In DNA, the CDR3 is TGTGCCAGTAGGGGAGCAGGGGCCGCGCTCACAGATACGCAGTATTTT.

CDR3: CASAEAQAGGLDEQFF. The DNA for the CDR3 is TGTGCTAGTGCCGAAGCTCAAGCGGGAGGTTTAGACGAGCAGTTCTTC. The gene calls are TRBV12-5 and TRBJ2-1; 9 nucleotides line up with TRBD2. CDR1 and CDR2 (germline): LGHNT, FRNRAP. V lost 7 bases and J lost 10; bases outside the gene matches: 17. The CDR3 totals 16 residues.

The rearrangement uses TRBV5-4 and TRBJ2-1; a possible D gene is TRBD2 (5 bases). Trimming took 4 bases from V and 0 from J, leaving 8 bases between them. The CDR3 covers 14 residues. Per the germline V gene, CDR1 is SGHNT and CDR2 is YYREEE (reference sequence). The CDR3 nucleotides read TGTGCCAGCAGCCGGGATTTCTCCTACAATGAGCAGTTCTTC. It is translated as CASSRDFSYNEQFF.

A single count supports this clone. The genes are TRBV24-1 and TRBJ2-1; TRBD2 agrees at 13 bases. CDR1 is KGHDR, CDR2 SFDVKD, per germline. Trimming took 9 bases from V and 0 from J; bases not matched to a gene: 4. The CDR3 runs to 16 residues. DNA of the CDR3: TGTGCCACCGAACTAGCGGGAGGGCCCTCCTACAATGAGCAGTTCTTC. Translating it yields CATELAGGPSYNEQFF.

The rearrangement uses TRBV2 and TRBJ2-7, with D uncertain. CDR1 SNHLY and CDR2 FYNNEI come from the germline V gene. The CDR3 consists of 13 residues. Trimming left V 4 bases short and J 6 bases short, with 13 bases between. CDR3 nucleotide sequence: TGTGCCAGCAGTGGCCTCCAATTCCTCGAGCAGTACTTC. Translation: CASSGLQFLEQYF.

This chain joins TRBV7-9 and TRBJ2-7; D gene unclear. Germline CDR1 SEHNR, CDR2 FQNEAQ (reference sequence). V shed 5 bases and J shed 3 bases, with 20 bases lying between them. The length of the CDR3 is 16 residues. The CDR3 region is CASSPQDGSGFYEQYF. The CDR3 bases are TGTGCCAGCAGCCCCCAAGATGGGTCGGGTTTCTACGAGCAGTACTTC.

CDR3: CATSSQVGGVDTQYF. CDR3 DNA sequence: TGTGCCACCAGCAGCCAGGTCGGGGGCGTGGATACGCAGTATTTT. V is TRBV15 and J is TRBJ2-3; either TRBD1 or TRBD2 may fit D (6 bases each). Per germline, CDR1 LNHNV and CDR2 YYDKDF (reference sequence). The CDR3 covers 15 residues. The V gene lost 3 bases and the J gene lost 6 bases, with 16 bases spanning the gap. The full variable domain, in which reference TRBV15 and TRBJ2-3 provide the parts outside the CDR3, is DAMVIQNPRYQVTQFGKPVTLSCSQTLNHNVMYWYQQKSSQAPKLLFHYYDKDFNNEADTPDNFQSRRPNTSFCFLDIRSPGLGDTAMYLCATSSQVGGVDTQYFGPGTRLTVL.